These 19 T cell receptor beta chains share one sample of origin, sequenced in a study of regulatory T cells in long-lasting Graves disease. Time point in this sample: newly diagnosed GD, antithyroid drugs for less than 3 months. Making the TCR library involved RNA that had been extracted from PBMCs. With iRepertoire HTBI primers and Arm-PCR of CDR3 regions, TCR beta libraries were built. TCRdb called the multiplex PCR reads again in MiXCR, with one record for every CDR3 protein. The sample contains roughly 400,000 distinct CDR3 sequences, 16% of which appear only once. These data are also associated with another study on T cells in Graves' hyperthyroidism and ophthalmopathy.

The source was peripheral blood mononuclear cells (PBMCs), collected at new diagnosis, from a patient treated with antithyroid drugs. These receptor sequences come from a young woman with Graves disease.

This clonotype was detected many times. V usage is TRBV12-3 or TRBV12-4 and J usage is TRBJ2-7; 8 bases line up with TRBD1. The length of the CDR3 is 13 residues. J lost 3 bases, V lost 4 bases, and 2 bases had no gene match. The CDR3 here is CASSWTGIYEQYF. DNA of the CDR3: TGTGCCAGCAGTTGGACAGGGATCTACGAGCAGTACTTC.

This clonotype was seen many times. This chain uses TRBV5-5 with TRBJ2-7; perhaps TRBD1 as D (6 bases). With 1 base removed from V and 5 bases from J, the gap between germline ends came to 13 bases. CDR1 and CDR2 from the germline V gene are SGHKS and YYEKEE (reference sequence). The CDR3 totals 14 residues. CDR3 residues: CASSLRGHQDEQYF. DNA for the CDR3: TGTGCCAGCAGCTTGCGGGGACATCAGGACGAGCAGTACTTC. The whole variable domain, remainder taken from reference TRBV5-5 and TRBJ2-7, is DAGVTQSPTHLIKTRGQQVTLRCSPISGHKSVSWYQQVLGQGPQFIFQYYEKEERGRGNFPDRFSARQFPNYSSELNVNALLLGDSALYLCASSLRGHQDEQYFGPGTRLTVT.

This clonotype was seen only a few times. The chain joins TRBV27 to TRBJ2-5; perhaps TRBD2 as D (6 bases). CDR1 MNHEY and CDR2 SMNVEV come from the germline V gene (reference sequence). V dropped 8 bases and J dropped 4 bases, with 14 bases sitting between them. The CDR3 contains 13 residues. This CDR3 is CASRSDGGETQYF. CDR3 coding DNA: TGTGCCAGCCGGAGCGACGGGGGAGAGACCCAGTACTTC.

At least ten counts were recorded for this clonotype. The chain is built from TRBV28 and TRBJ1-1; TRBD1 matches 8 bases. J gave up 0 bases and V 5 bases, and 8 bases lay outside the gene matches. The CDR3 loop spans 16 amino acids. Germline CDR1 reads MDHEN; CDR2 reads SYDVKM. The CDR3 DNA reads as TGTGCCAGCAGTCCACGGACAGGGCTGGTGAACACTGAAGCTTTCTTT. This gives the protein CASSPRTGLVNTEAFF.

This clonotype was found once. The chain has TRBV28 and TRBJ2-7; D gene ambiguous. The CDR3 covers 10 residues. The V end lost 10 bases, the J end lost 2 bases, and 6 bases lay between the germline ends. The germline CDR1 and CDR2 sequences are MDHEN and SYDVKM. CDR3 protein: CATATYEQYF. Here the CDR3 DNA reads TGTGCCACCGCAACCTACGAGCAGTACTTC.

The chain links TRBV9 to TRBJ2-2; D is undetermined. The CDR3 is made up of 14 amino acids. Germline-derived CDR1 and CDR2 are SGDLS and YYNGEE. V was pared by 0 bases and J by 2 bases, with 5 bases between. CDR3 sequence reads: CASSVVPNTGELFF. CDR3 sequence (DNA): TGTGCCAGCAGCGTAGTACCCAACACCGGGGAGCTGTTTTTT.

This clonotype showed up just a few times. The CDR3 loop is CASSPDAGWFF. The CDR3 DNA is TGTGCCAGCAGCCCCGATGCGGGGTGGTTCTTC. The V call is TRBV13, the J call TRBJ2-1; possible D gene TRBD2, 6 bases. The CDR3 consists of 11 residues. The ends were cut back, 5 bases at V and 15 bases at J, with 14 bases in the middle. From germline, CDR1 is PRHDT and CDR2 FYEKMQ (reference sequence).

This clonotype was recorded at least ten times. The V and J genes are TRBV12-3 or TRBV12-4 and TRBJ2-7; D gene ambiguous. The ends were cut back, 3 bases at V and 0 bases at J, with 3 bases in the middle. This CDR3 has 12 residues. CDR3 in DNA: TGTGCCAGCAGTTTCCACTCCTACGAGCAGTACTTC. This translates into CASSFHSYEQYF.

Ten or more counts support this clonotype. The chain is built from TRBV20-1 and TRBJ2-7, with 12 bases lining up with TRBD2. In germline, CDR1 is DFQATT, CDR2 SNEGSKA (reference sequence). The junction had 9 bases not matched to a gene; V was cut back by 3 bases and J by 6 bases. This CDR3 has 15 residues. The CDR3 sequence: CSARVTSGSFGEQYF. The CDR3 bases are TGCAGTGCTAGGGTGACTAGCGGGAGTTTCGGCGAGCAGTACTTC.

This clonotype was observed a handful of times. An end of the junction differs from the germline gene, which may be a read error. The gene calls are TRBV7-6 and TRBJ2-2; maybe TRBD1 (6 bases). Germline V lookup: CDR1 SGHVS, CDR2 FNYEAQ. The CDR3 is 15 amino acids. CDR3 sequence (DNA): TGTGCCAGCAGCCCCAGGGGTGGGAACGCCGGGGAGCTGTTTTTT. Its protein product is CASSPRGGNAGELFF.

This clonotype was picked up many times. This chain uses TRBV11-1 with TRBJ2-3; D not certain. This CDR3 has 16 residues. V lost 5 bases, J lost 0 bases, and 15 bases lay in between. Germline V lookup: CDR1 SGHAT, CDR2 FQDESV (reference sequence). CDR3 DNA sequence: TGTGCCAGCAGCCTAAGAGCCATCTTAAGCACAGATACGCAGTATTTT. This codes for CASSLRAILSTDTQYF. Complete variable domain (other parts from reference TRBV11-1 and TRBJ2-3): EAEVAQSPRYKITEKSQAVAFWCDPISGHATLYWYRQILGQGPELLVQFQDESVVDDSQLPKDRFSAERLKGVDSTLKIQPAELGDSAMYLCASSLRAILSTDTQYFGPGTRLTVL.

The V and J genes are TRBV6-1 and TRBJ1-1; D perhaps matches TRBD1 (5 bases). Trimming left V 7 bases short and J 4 bases short, with 13 bases between. CDR3 length: 13 amino acids. Germline V CDR1 and CDR2: MNHNS, SASEGT. The CDR3 protein is CASIHRWGTEAFF. CDR3 bases: TGTGCCAGCATCCACAGGTGGGGCACTGAAGCTTTCTTT.

This clonotype was seen repeatedly, ten times or more. The rearrangement joins TRBV29-1 to TRBJ2-1; D call uncertain. Germline CDR1 is SQVTM and CDR2 is ANQGSEA. The CDR3 is 12 amino acids. The CDR3 DNA sequence: TGCAGTGCCACCCAGTCCTACAATGAGCAGTTCTTC. It codes for CSATQSYNEQFF.

This clonotype was counted many times. The rearrangement uses TRBV29-1 and TRBJ1-2; TRBD1 is a possible D gene (5 bases). Trimming left V 7 bases short and J 3 bases short, with 12 bases between. Germline V gives CDR1 SQVTM, CDR2 ANQGSEA. This CDR3 has 12 amino acids. The CDR3 loop reads CSALGQYYGYTF. CDR3 nucleotide sequence: TGCAGCGCCTTGGGGCAGTACTATGGCTACACCTTC. Variable domain in full (rest from reference TRBV29-1 and TRBJ1-2): SAVISQKPSRDICQRGTSLTIQCQVDSQVTMMFWYRQQPGQSLTLIATANQGSEATYESGFVIDKFPISRPNLTFSTLTVSNMSPEDSSIYLCSALGQYYGYTFGSGTRLTVV.

This clonotype was counted at least ten times. The gene calls are TRBV27 and TRBJ1-1, with D unclear. Trimming removed 5 bases at V and 0 bases at J, with 10 bases between. CDR1 is MNHEY, CDR2 SMNVEV, per germline (reference sequence). There are 14 residues in the CDR3. In nucleotides, the CDR3 is TGTGCCAGCAGTCCGATTGGTGTGAACACTGAAGCTTTCTTT. It codes for CASSPIGVNTEAFF.

This clonotype was observed at least ten times. This sequence joins TRBV2 and TRBJ2-1; no clear D. The germline gives CDR1 SNHLY, CDR2 FYNNEI. Trimming took off 7 bases at V and 4 bases at J, with 11 bases between the two ends. The CDR3 is made up of 13 amino acids. The CDR3 region has the DNA TGTGCCAGCACTGCCGACACGTACAATGAGCAGTTCTTC. Translation: CASTADTYNEQFF.

The chain employs TRBV24-1 and TRBJ2-6, with 12 bases that match TRBD2. The CDR3 has 18 residues. Looked up from germline, CDR1 is KGHDR and CDR2 is SFDVKD. J lost 2 bases, V lost 4 bases, and 5 bases had no gene match. CDR3 sequence: CATSDPTSGRAGANVLTF. The CDR3 DNA sequence: TGTGCCACCAGTGACCCGACTAGCGGGAGAGCTGGGGCCAACGTCCTGACTTTC.

A few counts support this clonotype. A read error may account for a junction end that differs from germline. The chain links TRBV5-5 to TRBJ2-1; no definite D call. The CDR3 has 11 amino acids. Germline CDR1 and CDR2: SGHKS and YYEKEE (reference sequence). CDR3 sequence (DNA): TGTGCCAGCAGCTTGGTCCAAGAGCAGTCCTTC. This translates into CASSLVQEQSF.

The chain links TRBV19 to TRBJ2-2; 7 bases are shared with TRBD2. V shed 7 bases, J shed 4 bases, and the junction held 6 bases outside the gene matches. This CDR3 region has 14 residues. Germline V CDR1 and CDR2: LNHDA, SQIVND (reference sequence). CDR3 protein: CASKTGGGTGELFF. CDR3 sequence (DNA): TGTGCCAGTAAGACGGGAGGCGGCACCGGGGAGCTGTTTTTT.